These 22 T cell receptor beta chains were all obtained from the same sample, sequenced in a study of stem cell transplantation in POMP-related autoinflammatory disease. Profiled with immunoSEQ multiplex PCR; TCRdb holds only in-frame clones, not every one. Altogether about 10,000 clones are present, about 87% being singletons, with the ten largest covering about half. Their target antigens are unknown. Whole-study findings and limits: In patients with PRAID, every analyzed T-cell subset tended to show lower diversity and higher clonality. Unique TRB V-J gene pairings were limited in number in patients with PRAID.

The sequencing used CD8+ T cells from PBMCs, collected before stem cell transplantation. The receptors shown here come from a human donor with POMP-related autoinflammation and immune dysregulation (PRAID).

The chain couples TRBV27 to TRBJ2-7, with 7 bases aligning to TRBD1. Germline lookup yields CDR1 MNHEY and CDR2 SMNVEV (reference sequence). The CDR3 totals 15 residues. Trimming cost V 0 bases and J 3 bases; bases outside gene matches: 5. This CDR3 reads CASSLSGQRVYEQYF. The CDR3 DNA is TGTGCCAGCAGTTTATCGGGACAGAGAGTCTACGAGCAGTACTTC.

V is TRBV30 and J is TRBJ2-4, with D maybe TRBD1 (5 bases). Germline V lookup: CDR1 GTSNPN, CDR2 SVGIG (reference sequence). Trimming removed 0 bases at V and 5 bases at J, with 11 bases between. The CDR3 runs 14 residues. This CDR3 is CAWSVGQGQNIQYF. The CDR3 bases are TGTGCCTGGAGTGTCGGGCAGGGCCAAAACATTCAGTACTTC.

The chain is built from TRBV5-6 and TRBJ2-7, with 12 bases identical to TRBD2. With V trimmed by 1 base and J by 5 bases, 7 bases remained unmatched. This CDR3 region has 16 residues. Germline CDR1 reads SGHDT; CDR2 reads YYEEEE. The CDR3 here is CASSLFLAGGSDEQYF. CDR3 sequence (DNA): TGTGCCAGCAGCTTGTTCCTAGCGGGAGGGTCCGACGAGCAGTACTTC.

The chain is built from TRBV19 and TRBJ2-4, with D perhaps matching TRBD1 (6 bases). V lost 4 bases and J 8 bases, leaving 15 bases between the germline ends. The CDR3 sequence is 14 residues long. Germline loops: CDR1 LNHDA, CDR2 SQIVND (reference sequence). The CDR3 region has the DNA TGTGCCAGTAGTACGGACAGTCATGGTGACATTCAGTACTTC. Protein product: CASSTDSHGDIQYF.

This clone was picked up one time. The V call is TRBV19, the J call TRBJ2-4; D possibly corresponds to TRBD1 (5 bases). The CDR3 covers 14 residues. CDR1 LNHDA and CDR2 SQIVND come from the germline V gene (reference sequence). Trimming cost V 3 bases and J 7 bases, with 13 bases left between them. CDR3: CASSIRGGENIQYF. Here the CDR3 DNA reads TGTGCCAGTAGTATTAGGGGTGGTGAGAACATTCAGTACTTC.

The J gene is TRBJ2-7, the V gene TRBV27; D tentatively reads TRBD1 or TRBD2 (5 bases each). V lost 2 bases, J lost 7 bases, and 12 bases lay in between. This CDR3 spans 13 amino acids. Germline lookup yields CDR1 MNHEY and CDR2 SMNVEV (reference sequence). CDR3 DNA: TGTGCCAGCAGTTTACTTCCCGAGGGGGAGCAGTACTTC. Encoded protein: CASSLLPEGEQYF.

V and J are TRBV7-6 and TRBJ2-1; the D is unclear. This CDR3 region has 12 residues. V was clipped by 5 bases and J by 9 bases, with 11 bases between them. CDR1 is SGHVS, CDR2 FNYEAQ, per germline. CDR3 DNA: TGTGCCAGCAGCCCGCCCCTGGGTGAGCAGTTCTTC. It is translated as CASSPPLGEQFF.

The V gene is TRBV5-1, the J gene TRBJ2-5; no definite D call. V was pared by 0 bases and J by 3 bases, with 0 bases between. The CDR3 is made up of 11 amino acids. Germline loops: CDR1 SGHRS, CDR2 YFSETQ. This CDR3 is CASSLEETQYF. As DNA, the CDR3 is TGCGCCAGCAGCTTGGAAGAGACCCAGTACTTC.

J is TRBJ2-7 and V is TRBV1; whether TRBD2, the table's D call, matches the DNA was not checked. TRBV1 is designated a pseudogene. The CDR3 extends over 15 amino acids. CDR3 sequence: CTSSHSGTSVHEQYF. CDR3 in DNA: TGCACCAGCAGCCACTCCGGGACTAGCGTCCACGAGCAGTACTTC.

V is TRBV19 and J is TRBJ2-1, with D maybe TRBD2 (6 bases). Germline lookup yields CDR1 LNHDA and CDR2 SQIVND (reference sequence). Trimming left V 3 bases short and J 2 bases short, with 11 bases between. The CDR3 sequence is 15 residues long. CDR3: CASSIGASAYNEQFF. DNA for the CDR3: TGTGCCAGTAGTATTGGCGCTAGCGCCTACAATGAGCAGTTCTTC.

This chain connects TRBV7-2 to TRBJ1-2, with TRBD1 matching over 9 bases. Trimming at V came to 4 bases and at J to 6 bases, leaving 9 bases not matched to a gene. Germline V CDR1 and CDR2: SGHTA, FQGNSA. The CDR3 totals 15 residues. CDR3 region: CASSSWTGDSDGYTF. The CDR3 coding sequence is TGTGCCAGCAGCTCCTGGACAGGGGATAGCGATGGCTACACCTTC.

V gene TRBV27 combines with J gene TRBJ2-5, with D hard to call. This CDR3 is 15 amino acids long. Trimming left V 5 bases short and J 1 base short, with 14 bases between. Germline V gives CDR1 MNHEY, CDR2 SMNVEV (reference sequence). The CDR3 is CASSPEDGAQETQYF. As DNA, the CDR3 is TGTGCCAGCAGTCCAGAGGACGGAGCCCAAGAGACCCAGTACTTC.

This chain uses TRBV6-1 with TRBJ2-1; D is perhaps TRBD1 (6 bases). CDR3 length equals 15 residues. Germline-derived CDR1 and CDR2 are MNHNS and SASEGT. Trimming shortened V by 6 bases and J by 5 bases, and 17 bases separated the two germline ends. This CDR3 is CASRRDTGSDNEQFF. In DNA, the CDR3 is TGTGCCAGCAGACGGGACACTGGCTCTGACAATGAGCAGTTCTTC.

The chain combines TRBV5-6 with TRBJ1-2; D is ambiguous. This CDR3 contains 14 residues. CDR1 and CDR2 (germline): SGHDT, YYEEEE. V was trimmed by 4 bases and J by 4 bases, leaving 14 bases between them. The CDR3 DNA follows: TGTGCCAGCAGCCCTTCAAGGGCATCCTATGGCTACACCTTC. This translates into CASSPSRASYGYTF.

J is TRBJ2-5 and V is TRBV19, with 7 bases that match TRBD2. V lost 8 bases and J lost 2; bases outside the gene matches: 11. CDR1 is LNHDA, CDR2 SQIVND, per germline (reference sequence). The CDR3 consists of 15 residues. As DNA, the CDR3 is TGTGCCAGTCTAACCCAGCGGGATGGGCAAGAGACCCAGTACTTC. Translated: CASLTQRDGQETQYF.

The CDR3 DNA is TGTGCCAGCAGTTTTTCGATTGGGTACGAGCAGTACTTC. Translation: CASSFSIGYEQYF. The genes are TRBV6-5 and TRBJ2-7; unclear D gene. V lost 4 bases and J lost 4, with 11 bases in between. Germline CDR1 and CDR2: MNHEY and SVGAGI. The CDR3 is 13 residues long.

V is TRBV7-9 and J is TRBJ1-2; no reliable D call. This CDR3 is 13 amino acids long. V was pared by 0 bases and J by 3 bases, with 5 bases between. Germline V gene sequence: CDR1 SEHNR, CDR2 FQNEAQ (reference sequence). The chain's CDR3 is CASSLAGHYGYTF. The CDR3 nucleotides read TGTGCCAGCAGCTTAGCAGGGCACTATGGCTACACCTTC. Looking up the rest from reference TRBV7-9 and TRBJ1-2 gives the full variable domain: DTGVSQNPRHKITKRGQNVTFRCDPISEHNRLYWYRQTLGQGPEFLTYFQNEAQLEKSRLLSDRFSAERPKGSFSTLEIQRTEQGDSAMYLCASSLAGHYGYTFGSGTRLTVV.

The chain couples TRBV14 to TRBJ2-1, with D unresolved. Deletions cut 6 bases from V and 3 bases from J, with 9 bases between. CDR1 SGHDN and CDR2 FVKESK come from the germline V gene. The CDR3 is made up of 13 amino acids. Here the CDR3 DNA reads TGTGCCAGCAGACGTCTAAACTACAATGAGCAGTTCTTC. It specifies CASRRLNYNEQFF.

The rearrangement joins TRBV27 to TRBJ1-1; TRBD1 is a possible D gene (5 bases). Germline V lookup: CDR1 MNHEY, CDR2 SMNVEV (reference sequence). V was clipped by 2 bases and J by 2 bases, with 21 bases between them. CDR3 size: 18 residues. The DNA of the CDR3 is TGTGCCAGCAGTTTAATACATATTGCAGGGAAGGTAAACACTGAAGCTTTCTTT. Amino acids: CASSLIHIAGKVNTEAFF.

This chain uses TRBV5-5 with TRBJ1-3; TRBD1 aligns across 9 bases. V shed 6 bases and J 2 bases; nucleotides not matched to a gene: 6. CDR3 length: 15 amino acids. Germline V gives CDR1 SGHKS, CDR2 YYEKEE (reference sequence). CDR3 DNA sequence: TGTGCCAGCACCCTAACAGGGGGCCCTGGAAACACCATATATTTT. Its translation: CASTLTGGPGNTIYF.

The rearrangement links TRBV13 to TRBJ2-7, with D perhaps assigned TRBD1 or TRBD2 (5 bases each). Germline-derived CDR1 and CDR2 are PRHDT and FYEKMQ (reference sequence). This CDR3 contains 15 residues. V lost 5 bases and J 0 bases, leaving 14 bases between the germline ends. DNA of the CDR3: TGTGCCAGCAGCCCGAGGGACGCCATCTCCTACGAGCAGTACTTC. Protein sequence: CASSPRDAISYEQYF. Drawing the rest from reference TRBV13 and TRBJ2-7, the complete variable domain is AAGVIQSPRHLIKEKRETATLKCYPIPRHDTVYWYQQGPGQDPQFLISFYEKMQSDKGSIPDRFSAQQFSDYHSELNMSSLELGDSALYFCASSPRDAISYEQYFGPGTRLTVT.

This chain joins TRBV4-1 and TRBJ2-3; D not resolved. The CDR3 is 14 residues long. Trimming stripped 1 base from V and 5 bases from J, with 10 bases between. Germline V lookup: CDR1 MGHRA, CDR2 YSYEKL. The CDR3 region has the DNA TGCGCCAGCAGCCAAGCTTGGGTACAAGATACGCAGTATTTT. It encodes CASSQAWVQDTQYF.